The 24 T cell receptor beta chains listed next were all sequenced from one sample in a study of control samples from healthy donors and cancer patients. TCRdb's table, derived via immunoSEQ multiplex PCR, lists solely in-frame clones and lacks some. The sample contains 120,000 to 150,000 clones, 91% of which appear only once. Sequencing was carried out using blood. The source is a man aged 18 to 30 in good health.

This clone was observed a single time. This chain connects TRBV3-1 (or the pseudogene TRBV3-2) to TRBJ2-7; a weak D match, TRBD2 (6 bases). CDR3 length: 14 residues. The germline gives CDR1 LGHDT, CDR2 YNNKEL (reference sequence). Between the trimmed V and J ends, which lost 5 bases and 4 bases, there was a span of 15 bases. CDR3 sequence reads: CASSYPGTPYEQYF. DNA for the CDR3: TGTGCCAGCAGCTACCCCGGGACTCCGTACGAGCAGTACTTC.

This clone was counted a single time. The chain couples TRBV19 to TRBJ2-4; D possibly corresponds to TRBD2 (7 bases). CDR1 and CDR2 from the germline V gene are LNHDA and SQIVND (reference sequence). CDR3 length equals 18 residues. V was trimmed by 10 bases and J by 0 bases, leaving 25 bases between them. The CDR3 loop reads CATRAGSGGPVAKNIQYF. CDR3 DNA sequence: TGTGCCACCCGCGCCGGGTCGGGGGGCCCCGTAGCCAAAAACATTCAGTACTTC. The whole variable domain, filled in from reference TRBV19 and TRBJ2-4, reads DGGITQSPKYLFRKEGQNVTLSCEQNLNHDAMYWYRQDPGQGLRLIYYSQIVNDFQKGDIAEGYSVSREKKESFPLTVTSAQKNPTAFYLCATRAGSGGPVAKNIQYFGAGTRLSVL.

V usage is TRBV3-1 (or the pseudogene TRBV3-2) and J usage is TRBJ2-7; 7 bases are shared with TRBD1. CDR1 is LGHDT, CDR2 YNNKEL, per germline (reference sequence). This CDR3 region has 16 residues. With 0 bases clipped from V and 0 bases from J, the junction kept 5 bases outside the gene matches. CDR3 loop: CASSQDVGTASYEQYF. DNA of the CDR3: TGTGCCAGCAGCCAAGATGTGGGGACAGCCTCCTACGAGCAGTACTTC.

This chain uses TRBV6-5 with TRBJ1-6, with D possibly being TRBD1 (5 bases). CDR3 length: 14 amino acids. Germline V lookup: CDR1 MNHEY, CDR2 SVGAGI. V dropped 6 bases and J dropped 8 bases, with 14 bases sitting between them. The CDR3 reads CASRRGGLDSPLHF. The CDR3 DNA is TGTGCCAGCAGGCGGGGGGGTCTTGATTCACCCCTCCACTTT.

Points on this clone: The sample carries other DNA sequences with the same CDR3. This chain joins TRBV19 and TRBJ2-3; tentatively, D is TRBD2 (5 bases). CDR1 LNHDA and CDR2 SQIVND come from the germline V gene (reference sequence). This CDR3 comprises 15 residues. The germline V and J ends were trimmed by 1 base and 0 bases, with 8 bases remaining between them. Here the CDR3 DNA reads TGTGCCAGTAGTATAGTAGGGAGCAGCACAGATACGCAGTATTTT. This sequence encodes CASSIVGSSTDTQYF.

Written as DNA, the CDR3 is TGTGCCAGCAGTGAGTCAGGGAGCTATCAGCCCCAGCATTTT. Residues: CASSESGSYQPQHF. V and J are TRBV6-1 and TRBJ1-5, with D perhaps TRBD1 (5 bases). Looked up from germline, CDR1 is MNHNS and CDR2 is SASEGT. V shed 3 bases and J shed 5 bases, with 11 bases lying between them. This CDR3 region has 14 residues.

This chain joins TRBV6-5 and TRBJ1-1; 7 bases align to TRBD1. The CDR3 consists of 14 residues. V shed 10 bases and J 9 bases; nucleotides not matched to a gene: 17. CDR1 is MNHEY, CDR2 SVGAGI, per germline. The CDR3 spells CATSLGGGSPKAFF. For the CDR3, the DNA is TGTGCCACCAGCCTGGGAGGGGGCTCACCCAAAGCTTTCTTT.

The CDR3 reads CASSLGHQDQPQHF. Here the CDR3 DNA reads TGTGCCAGCAGCTTAGGACACCAAGATCAGCCCCAGCATTTT. The chain joins TRBV7-2 to TRBJ1-5; D gene unclear. CDR1 and CDR2 (germline): SGHTA, FQGNSA. Trimming cost V 1 base and J 5 bases, with 9 bases left between them. The CDR3 runs 14 residues.

The genes are TRBV5-6 and TRBJ2-1; the match to TRBD1 covers 9 bases. There are 14 residues in the CDR3. The V gene's germline CDR1 is SGHDT and CDR2 YYEEEE. V lost 2 bases to trimming and J lost 7 bases; unmatched junction nucleotides: 4. The CDR3 here is CASSFPGQGNEQFF. In DNA, the CDR3 is TGTGCCAGCAGCTTCCCGGGACAGGGAAATGAGCAGTTCTTC.

In nucleotides, the CDR3 is TGTGCCATCAGTGATGCAGGGGCCCAGCCCCAGCATTTT. It specifies CAISDAGAQPQHF. The rearrangement uses TRBV10-3 and TRBJ1-5, with D maybe TRBD1 (6 bases). V lost 3 bases, J lost 7 bases, and 10 bases lay in between. Per germline, CDR1 ENHRY and CDR2 SYGVKD. The CDR3 is 13 amino acids.

The chain joins TRBV7-7 to TRBJ2-3; 9 bases are a match to TRBD2. Trimming cost V 5 bases and J 6 bases; bases outside gene matches: 6. Germline loops: CDR1 SSHAT, CDR2 FNYEAQ (reference sequence). The CDR3 extends over 14 amino acids. CDR3 nucleotide sequence: TGTGCCAGCAGCGCGGGACTAGCAGCCGATACGCAGTATTTT. Its protein product is CASSAGLAADTQYF.

The chain has TRBV28 and TRBJ2-5; 11 nucleotides align to TRBD1. V shed 3 bases and J 1 base; nucleotides not matched to a gene: 4. Germline V gene data show CDR1 as MDHEN and CDR2 as SYDVKM. The CDR3 loop spans 16 amino acids. CDR3 DNA sequence: TGTGCCAGCAGTTTGGGACAGGGGGTGCTCCAAGAGACCCAGTACTTC. Translation gives CASSLGQGVLQETQYF.

J is TRBJ2-1 and V is TRBV3-1 (or the pseudogene TRBV3-2), with 9 bases fitting TRBD2. Per germline, CDR1 LGHDT and CDR2 YNNKEL (reference sequence). CDR3 length: 16 amino acids. V shed 3 bases and J 0 bases; nucleotides not matched to a gene: 3. The CDR3 bases are TGTGCCAGCAGCCAGTCTAGCGGGGACTCCTACAATGAGCAGTTCTTC. This sequence encodes CASSQSSGDSYNEQFF.

V usage is TRBV7-9 and J usage is TRBJ2-5; tentative D call: TRBD2 (5 bases). The CDR3 is made up of 16 amino acids. Germline loops: CDR1 SEHNR, CDR2 FQNEAQ (reference sequence). V was clipped by 5 bases and J by 1 base, with 17 bases between them. The CDR3 DNA follows: TGTGCCAGCAGCCGAGGGTCGGGGAACCTCCAAGAGACCCAGTACTTC. It encodes CASSRGSGNLQETQYF.

The chain employs TRBV2 and TRBJ1-2; D perhaps matches TRBD1 (5 bases). Germline V gene lookup returns CDR1 SNHLY and CDR2 FYNNEI. The CDR3 sequence is 15 residues long. V was pared by 7 bases and J by 2 bases, with 17 bases between. This chain's CDR3 is CASIRDPGRNYGYTF. Here the CDR3 DNA reads TGTGCCAGCATCCGAGACCCGGGGCGGAACTATGGCTACACCTTC. The full variable domain, completed using reference TRBV2 and TRBJ1-2, is EPEVTQTPSHQVTQMGQEVILRCVPISNHLYFYWYRQILGQKVEFLVSFYNNEISEKSEIFDDQFSVERPDGSNFTLKIRSTKLEDSAMYFCASIRDPGRNYGYTFGSGTRLTVV.

The chain carries TRBV9 and TRBJ2-2; D possibly corresponds to TRBD1 (5 bases). This CDR3 has 14 amino acids. Germline assignment: CDR1 SGDLS and CDR2 YYNGEE. V was pared by 4 bases and J by 7 bases, with 14 bases between. CDR3 in amino acids: CASSPQGNGGELFF. The CDR3 bases are TGTGCCAGCAGCCCCCAGGGTAACGGCGGGGAGCTGTTTTTT. Looking up the rest from reference TRBV9 and TRBJ2-2 gives the full variable domain: DSGVTQTPKHLITATGQRVTLRCSPRSGDLSVYWYQQSLDQGLQFLIQYYNGEERAKGNILERFSAQQFPDLHSELNLSSLELGDSALYFCASSPQGNGGELFFGEGSRLTVL.

This chain connects TRBV6-2 or TRBV6-3 to TRBJ2-5; D may be TRBD2 (6 bases). The CDR3 sequence is 14 residues long. V lost 5 bases to trimming and J lost 5 bases, with 15 bases between them. Germline V gives CDR1 MNHEY, CDR2 SVGEGT. CDR3: CASSTLLAVETQYF. CDR3 bases: TGTGCCAGCAGTACTTTACTAGCAGTCGAGACCCAGTACTTC.

The V and J genes are TRBV29-1 and TRBJ2-7, with D tentatively TRBD1 or TRBD2 (5 bases each). CDR1 and CDR2 (germline): SQVTM, ANQGSEA. This CDR3 has 12 amino acids. V shed 4 bases and J shed 6 bases, with 13 bases lying between them. CDR3 region: CSVVYPGTEQYF. The CDR3 DNA is TGCAGCGTTGTTTATCCCGGGACCGAGCAGTACTTC.

V gene TRBV25-1 combines with J gene TRBJ2-3; 8 bases fit TRBD2. The CDR3 totals 14 residues. J gave up 9 bases and V 6 bases, and 11 bases lay outside the gene matches. CDR1 and CDR2 (germline): MGHDK, SYGVNS. The CDR3 region is CASSVPGLDHTQYF. CDR3 in DNA: TGTGCCAGCAGCGTCCCGGGACTAGACCACACGCAGTATTTT.

The V gene is TRBV7-9, the J gene TRBJ1-1, with 7 bases lining up with TRBD1. The CDR3 loop spans 14 amino acids. V lost 5 bases and J lost 2; bases outside the gene matches: 5. Looked up from germline, CDR1 is SEHNR and CDR2 is FQNEAQ (reference sequence). The CDR3 DNA follows: TGTGCCAGCAGCCCGGGGGACAGCAACACTGAAGCTTTCTTT. Residues: CASSPGDSNTEAFF.

The chain recombines TRBV5-1 with TRBJ2-7; D is undetermined. Deletions cut 4 bases from V and 3 bases from J, with 11 bases between. Per germline, CDR1 SGHRS and CDR2 YFSETQ. The CDR3 extends over 13 amino acids. CDR3 sequence: CASSTGGNYEQYF. CDR3 sequence (DNA): TGCGCCAGCAGCACCGGCGGCAACTACGAGCAGTACTTC.

This chain uses TRBV7-9 with TRBJ2-5, with D possibly TRBD2 on 5 matching bases. Germline CDR1 is SEHNR and CDR2 is FQNEAQ (reference sequence). The length of the CDR3 is 12 residues. The V end lost 7 bases, the J end lost 4 bases, and 10 bases lay between the germline ends. CDR3 bases: TGTGCCAGCAAAGGGAGAGGAGAGACCCAGTACTTC. This sequence encodes CASKGRGETQYF.

J is TRBJ2-5 and V is TRBV20-1; TRBD1 might be the D (6 bases). V was shortened by 3 bases and J by 7 bases, with 18 bases between the two germline ends. Per germline, CDR1 DFQATT and CDR2 SNEGSKA (reference sequence). The CDR3 extends over 14 amino acids. This CDR3 is CSASLGHKIGTQYF. The CDR3 DNA follows: TGCAGTGCTAGTTTGGGACACAAGATCGGGACCCAGTACTTC.

The chain recombines TRBV18 with TRBJ1-3; 7 nucleotides agree with TRBD1. Germline CDR1 reads KGHSH; CDR2 reads LQKENI. V was clipped by 3 bases and J by 0 bases; unmatched bases: 2. The CDR3 extends over 15 amino acids. As DNA, the CDR3 is TGTGCCAGCTCACCCGGGACAGACTCTGGAAACACCATATATTTT. This encodes CASSPGTDSGNTIYF.